This TCR beta chain was sequenced in a study of blood T cells in healthy people across ages (dated by TCRdb to between 2015 and 2017). About the study as a whole: In model experiments, template switching captured roughly one uniquely barcoded TCR beta cDNA molecule for every two T cells. For two donors (one aged 18 to 30 and one aged 80 or older), the study analyzed two additional independent replicas of 1 million unique cDNA reads from the same blood draw. Four age groups were formed from the donors: young (average 16 years), middle-aged (approximately 41), aged (62) and long-lived (roughly 88). To track age-related changes in TCR beta repertoire diversity, the study relied on deep sequencing normalized with unique cDNA molecular identifiers. What the study reported, not specific to this receptor: A strong correlation was found between observed TCR beta diversity and the percentage of naive T cells measured by flow cytometry. Estimates of total diversity from one million sequenced T cells were regarded as lower bounds and underestimates. Compared with the aged group, the long-lived group had more naive CD4+ T cells, fewer expanded clones and increased TCR diversity, suggesting age selection. Because profiling used bulk unsorted PBMCs, naive and antigen-experienced compartments could not be compared conclusively. Because donor CMV infection status was unknown, age-related changes in expanded clonotypes were potentially confounded. Observed TCR beta diversity per million T cells fell roughly linearly with age, and a significant reduction was already apparent by age roughly 40.

Donors were 39 systemically healthy Caucasian individuals from Russia aged about 6 to 100 years. Each donor gave roughly 9.5 milliliters of peripheral blood, collected into EDTA-treated Vacutainer tubes. Ficoll-Paque density-gradient centrifugation was used to isolate PBMCs, with at least 7 million obtained per sample. Total RNA, at least 6 micrograms per sample, was extracted from PBMCs with Trizol reagent. For every donor, flow cytometry on a PBMC aliquot measured the percentage of naive CD45RAhigh/CD27high T cells. This clonotype appeared many times. No cognate antigen has been identified for it. No much larger clonotype is one base removed from it; base qualities were not supplied. Library preparation used 5' RACE. TCRdb shows the sequencer as Illumina HiSeq 2500. A second PCR of roughly 7 to 11 cycles was performed with a sample-barcoded 5' primer and a J-beta primer mix. A template-switch 5' adaptor carrying 12 random nucleotides introduced a unique molecular identifier onto each TCR beta cDNA molecule. Each sample yielded at least 2.5 million CDR3-containing paired-end reads. All of the RNA was converted into first-strand cDNA using the Mint cDNA synthesis kit, with a TRBC-specific oligonucleotide serving as the primer. After uracil-DNA glycosylase treatment, a first 18-cycle PCR used universal primers M1SS and BC2_uni_R on all cDNA. In the source study's methods: Normalization of each sample was performed by random selection of 1 million high-quality reads, each carrying a distinct molecular identifier. Instead of being binned into consensus sequences, reads that shared molecular identifiers were thrown out. MiTCR, run with a Q25 quality threshold and the strictest error-elimination algorithm, handled CDR3 identification, clonotype clustering and error correction. Lower-bound total TCR beta diversity was estimated with a nonparametric unseen species model using Euler transformation. The public reads were quality trimmed at Q25 with fastp and then assembled into clones with MiXCR by TCRdb, keeping productive beta chains. Rows merge per CDR3 protein into single entries with the most common DNA and genes. None of the V and J calls come from the authors' own analysis; TCRdb made them. A total of 800,000 to 950,000 distinct CDR3 sequences appear in this sample, 25% to 35% of them only once. Roughly 10% of the sample is in the top ten clones.

The CDR3 contains 13 residues, cysteine and phenylalanine counted. CDR3 DNA is the only sequence kept; it has 39 bases, read in frame from the first base. Trimming leaves V shorter by 10 bases and J shorter by 4 bases, with the junction holding 8 bases beyond the gene matches. These sequences were also reported in another study, on T cells of mothers and their children. Taken from the second paper: Donors were nine systemically healthy Caucasian individuals: three mothers and their six children. cDNA synthesis used all of the extracted RNA, with 1.5 ug of RNA in each 15 ul reaction. In the second PCR, the M1S primer introduced both the sample barcodes and 2-4 random nucleotides. More than 9 million TCR beta CDR3 reads were obtained from each mother, and about 3 million reads were obtained from each child. Thymic selection similarly shapes TCR recombination output in related and unrelated pairs, with minor effect from inherited differences. Normalized repertoire overlap was always found to be slightly, but never significantly, higher in related mother-child pairs than in unrelated mother-child pairs. No persistent microchimeric T cell clones were found, with a detection sensitivity of around 100 clones per million clonotypes. Deep NGS was used in the study to compare the TCR beta repertoires of mothers and children and to look for features that separate related mother-child pairs from unrelated individuals. The mean age was around 42 +/- 4 years for the mothers and roughly 11 +/- 4 years for the children. After adapter ligation with NEBNext reagents, the libraries were sequenced on Illumina HiSeq 2000 with 100+100 nt paired-end reads. To avoid cross-contamination, the mother libraries and the child libraries were prepared a month apart and sequenced in separate runs. For each donor, between roughly 450,000 and 2,200,000 distinct TCR beta clonotypes were identified. Naive TCR beta clonotypes were estimated from low-frequency clonotypes matched to each donor's FACS-determined naive share, without sorting.

The receptor was derived from a woman aged 40 to 50 in good health. Sequenced sample: blood. The rearranged chain carries TRBV12-3 or TRBV12-4 and TRBJ1-2; 8 junctional bases match TRBD1. CDR3 sequence: CATQATGGYGYTF. The bases are TGTGCCACCCAAGCCACAGGGGGCTATGGCTACACCTTC.